The clone carrying this T cell receptor beta chain was observed at least ten times. What it binds is unknown. This sample was included in a study of T-cell reconstitution after alpha-beta-depleted transplantation in children. Study outcomes and limitations: T-cell counts and diversity at one year following transplant were attributed mainly to newly produced T cells. Recipient T cells and thymic progenitors that survived were the source of the high TCRbeta diversity seen at day 60 in some patients.

Unique molecular identifiers were used in preparing the TCRbeta library. From the PCR reads, TCRdb called clonotypes with MiXCR, one entry per CDR3 protein. The sample contains 100,000 to 150,000 distinct CDR3 sequences, about 21% of which appear only once. Germline V gives CDR1 MNHNS, CDR2 SASEGT. Trimming took off 6 bases at V and 5 bases at J, with 23 bases between the two ends. The CDR3 extends over 16 amino acids. The chain joins TRBV6-1 to TRBJ2-7; the D gene is possibly TRBD1 (6 bases). Sequences were derived from PBMCs, mostly from graft donor cells, sampled 180 days after TCRalphabeta/CD19-depleted stem cell transplant. The TCR comes from a male patient aged 2 to 9 who had a stem cell transplant for chronic granulomatous disease, so the T cells may come from the graft donor. The CDR3 region has the DNA TGTGCCAGCAGGAGAGCGAGGGGCAGGGGCAGTGACGAGCAGTACTTC. It is translated as CASRRARGRGSDEQYF.